This T cell receptor (beta chain) was observed in a study of Ad26.COV2.S vaccination and SARS-CoV-2 variants (dated by TCRdb to the early 2020s). Regarding the research as a whole: Vaccine-arm donors were drawn from COV1001, a multicentre, randomized, double-blind, placebo-controlled phase I-IIa trial of Ad26.COV2.S in healthy adults. Participants in the trial were split at random into five groups of five each, receiving low-dose or high-dose Ad26.COV2.S once or twice, or else placebo on both occasions. Ad26.COV2.S was administered intramuscularly at 5 x 10^10 or 1 x 10^11 viral particles, either as a single shot or as two shots given 56 days apart. A total of 32 samples were included in the TCR-sequenced set, comprising around 19 Ad26.COV2.S vaccine recipients, 5 placebo recipients and 8 SARS-CoV-2 convalescent individuals. TCRbeta repertoire sequencing was used to assess the specificity and breadth of SARS-CoV-2-reactive T cell receptors after Ad26.COV2.S vaccination. Blinding of investigators to trial group allocation was maintained during experiments and outcome assessment. Overall results and qualifications from the work: After vaccination, spike-specific CD8+ and CD4+ T cell responses were reported to show substantial breadth. Comparing responses between vaccine doses or regimens was not something the study was powered to do. Vaccine and placebo recipients had similar non-spike TCR breadth, a finding consistent with the vaccine containing only spike. Spike-specific TCR breadth was higher in Ad26.COV2.S recipients than in placebo recipients (P = 0.0014). It was noted by the authors that total T cell responses may have been underestimated by the TCR breadth and depth analyses.

TCRbeta CDR3 regions were sequenced with the immunoSEQ Assay. After extraction, genomic DNA underwent amplification by bias-controlled multiplex PCR, followed by high-throughput sequencing. The original methods were these. To quantify the absolute abundance of every unique TCRbeta CDR3 region, sequences were collapsed and filtered. Usable DNA was measured by amplifying reference genes present in all nucleated cells, and TCRbeta template counts were normalized to that usable DNA to estimate T cell fraction. Repertoire TCRs were annotated as SARS-CoV-2-specific by exact matching of V gene, CDR3 amino acid sequence and J gene to a known reactive TCR set. The reference SARS-CoV-2 TCR set was derived from MIRA and filtered for enrichment in COVID-19-positive ImmuneCODE repertoires, a step that removed public or cross-reactive TCRs. Using the MIRA antigens, annotated TCRs were further analysed by specific ORF or by position within an ORF. Breadth was defined as the number of annotated unique rearrangements divided by the total number of unique productive rearrangements, and depth was defined as the summed frequency of the annotated unique rearrangements. Group comparisons of TCR breadth used two-sided Wilcoxon rank-sum tests. TCRdb re-hosts the immuneACCESS table, in-frame sequences only. Its copies lack some clones; in the studies checked, an unresolved V gene accounts for under half of them, and the cause for the rest is not known. That table gives V, J and clone size, and the DNA gave D and trimming. The sample table lists roughly 680,000 clones, roughly 90% of them with a count of one. 1.5% of the sample rests with the top ten.

Only a few counts were recorded for this clone. It lacks a known antigen. There are no base qualities to consult, and no much larger clone falls within one base. The intended sense of this specimen's treatment or condition label: some 20 received Ad26.COV2.S at low or high dose, single or two shots; about 5 received placebo; per-sample allocation not given. For vaccine and placebo recipients, the sequenced repertoires came from samples collected on day 63 after the first injection. Cohort 1b enrolled about 25 adults aged 18-55 years at a single site in Boston, USA, between 29 July and 7 August 2020. Ad26.COV2.S consisted of a replication-incompetent adenovirus type 26 vector by which a prefusion-stabilized SARS-CoV-2 spike protein from the original Wuhan strain was expressed. V and J are truncated by 0 bases and 7 bases respectively, leaving an intervening sequence of 13 bases. Spanning cysteine to phenylalanine, the CDR3 consists of 14 amino acids. Only CDR3 DNA remains: 42 bases, in frame from the first base. Per the germline V gene, MGHRA is the CDR1 and YSYEKL is the CDR2.

The input for sequencing was peripheral blood, taken in a trial of Ad26.COV2.S vaccine versus placebo. This chain is built from TRBV4-1 and TRBJ2-7; tentative D gene TRBD1, with 6 bases matching. This receptor was identified in a person aged 18-60 years who received the Ad26.COV2.S COVID-19 vaccine or a placebo. The CDR3 sequence is CASSQDGPGVEQYF. The DNA sequence is given as TGCGCCAGCAGCCAAGATGGTCCAGGGGTGGAGCAGTACTTC.